Listed below are T cell receptor beta chains from one sample, sequenced in a study of blood T cell repertoires in COVID-19. Sequencing used immunoSEQ multiplex PCR; TCRdb keeps in-frame clones, though not all of them. The profile shows 150,000 to 200,000 clones, over 75% of them singletons. The sequencing sample was made of PBMCs or T cells enriched from blood (not recorded which). Receptor source: a woman in her 50s who had recovered from COVID-19. CDR3s include the opening cysteine and the closing phenylalanine or tryptophan. The order of the fields is V gene, J gene, D gene, clone size, CDR3 length, CDR3 protein, CDR3 DNA. A D gene is named only where the DNA matches it firmly. The size of a clone is reported for some rows only, either as once, few or many, or as a class for expanded clones.

>TRBV11-2|TRBJ1-1|.|.|13
CASSLDTELGAFF
TGTGCCAGCAGCTTAGATACGGAGCTGGGAGCTTTCTTT
>TRBV11-3|TRBJ2-3|TRBD2|.|13
CASLGLGEDTQYF
TGTGCCAGCTTGGGACTAGGTGAAGATACGCAGTATTTT
>TRBV6-5|TRBJ1-2|TRBD1|.|13
CASSSTGGAGYTF
TGTGCCAGCAGTTCAACAGGGGGTGCTGGCTACACCTTC
>TRBV6-5|TRBJ1-1|TRBD1|.|15
CASTKETGLNTEAFF
TGTGCCAGCACCAAAGAGACAGGGCTGAACACTGAAGCTTTCTTT
>TRBV7-2|TRBJ2-5|TRBD2|.|16
CASTSSGGMGIETQYF
TGTGCCAGCACCTCCTCGGGGGGAATGGGTATAGAGACCCAGTACTTC
>TRBV15|TRBJ1-2|.|.|14
CATSRDFDSYGYTF
TGTGCCACCAGCAGAGATTTTGACAGCTATGGCTACACCTTC
>TRBV5-4|TRBJ2-6|.|.|16
CASSLDYRSGANVLTF
TGTGCCAGCAGCTTGGACTACAGGTCTGGGGCCAACGTCCTGACTTTC
>TRBV7-6|TRBJ1-5|TRBD1|once|15
CARPTHRGGNQPQHF
TGTGCCAGACCCACCCACAGGGGTGGCAATCAGCCCCAGCATTTT
>TRBV18|TRBJ1-2|TRBD1|.|14
CASSPGTGGYGYTF
TGTGCCAGCTCACCAGGGACAGGGGGCTATGGCTACACCTTC
>TRBV20-1|TRBJ2-3|.|.|11
CSAPRVDTQYF
TGCAGTGCCCCCAGGGTAGATACGCAGTATTTT
>TRBV19|TRBJ2-7|.|once|13
CASRARNQDEQYF
TGTGCCAGTAGGGCCAGGAACCAGGACGAGCAGTACTTC
>TRBV10-3|TRBJ2-7|TRBD2|.|20
CAISEPTPGLAGPDPYEQYF
TGTGCCATCAGTGAGCCAACACCGGGACTAGCGGGACCCGACCCCTACGAGCAGTACTTC
>TRBV7-3|TRBJ1-4|.|.|13
CASSLLRGEKLFF
TGTGCCAGCAGCTTACTCAGAGGAGAAAAACTGTTTTTT
>TRBV7-2|TRBJ2-7|.|.|14
CASSLARNSYEQYF
TGTGCCAGCAGCTTAGCGAGGAACTCCTACGAGCAGTACTTC
>TRBV7-9|TRBJ2-2|TRBD2|.|17
CASSGTGTSENTGELFF
TGTGCCAGCAGCGGCACCGGGACTAGCGAGAACACCGGGGAGCTGTTTTTT